This T cell receptor (beta chain) was obtained from a study of blood T cell repertoires in COVID-19. Study as a whole: T cells, B-cell-depleted T cells, or PBMCs provided the cDNA or gDNA that served as material.

Study processing details: Amplification of reference gene primers was used by the study to estimate nucleated cell counts. Sequencing was performed with immunoSEQ multiplex PCR; in TCRdb, only in-frame clones are kept and a portion is missing. The DNA gave D and trimming, while V, J and clone size come from that table. The table records about 220,000 clones, 84% of them present only once. Everyone who took part was roughly 18 to 89 years old, and they came from over 20 US areas. The CDR3 runs 14 residues. Germline V gene data show CDR1 as SGHNT and CDR2 as YYREEE (reference sequence). Trimming took 4 bases from V and 6 from J, leaving 15 bases between them.

The sequencing input was PBMCs or T cells enriched from blood (not recorded which). The V gene is TRBV5-4, the J gene TRBJ2-3; possible D gene TRBD2, 6 bases. This clonotype originated in a woman aged 40 to 50 who had recovered from COVID-19. The CDR3 sequence: CASSPTRAGDTQYF. The CDR3 DNA is TGTGCCAGCAGCCCGACTAGAGCAGGGGATACGCAGTATTTT. Full variable domain (rest looked up from reference TRBV5-4 and TRBJ2-3): ETGVTQSPTHLIKTRGQQVTLRCSSQSGHNTVSWYQQALGQGPQFIFQYYREEENGRGNFPPRFSGLQFPNYSSELNVNALELDDSALYLCASSPTRAGDTQYFGPGTRLTVL.